The TCR beta chain described here comes from a study of T-cell memory formation after mild COVID-19. Study results and caveats: The study found contracting CD4+ clones mainly in CM and EM and contracting CD8+ clones in EMRA. For second-wave clones that peaked at day 37, SARS-CoV-2 specificity went unverified.

Per the germline V gene, CDR1 is SGDLS and CDR2 is YYNGEE. This CDR3 spans 14 amino acids. Trimming at V came to 1 base and at J to 5 bases, leaving 5 bases not matched to a gene. TCRdb passed the 5' RACE reads through MiXCR, listing each CDR3 protein once. The table shows about 140,000 distinct CDR3 sequences, with about 14% occurring only once. With respect to this clonotype: The antigen is not known.

The sequence was collected from an adult woman who had mild COVID-19 (a few samples of this study predate the infection). Cell type and time point are not known. V and J are TRBV9 and TRBJ2-7; 8 bases agree with TRBD2. Source material: PBMCs or a T cell subset sorted from them (not recorded which). In DNA, the CDR3 is TGTGCCAGCAGCGTATTGGGACTAGGGGACGAGCAGTACTTC. Its translation: CASSVLGLGDEQYF.